This T cell receptor (beta chain) comes out of a study of T cell repertoires in cytomegalovirus infection. Study context: Both recently identified HLA-C-restricted and well-studied HLA-B-restricted CMV epitopes were used in the study. CMV infection plus the matching HLA type was flagged by public TCR beta signatures. Study findings and constraints: Totalled public TCR beta family frequency picked out people who carried CMV plus the relevant HLA. HLA-C-restricted CMV clonotypes gave the most frequent clonotype in two of eight donors.

TCRdb re-analysed the reads in MiXCR, keeping a single row per CDR3 protein. The sample lists about 920,000 distinct CDR3 sequences; approximately 32% were seen once. Germline V lookup: CDR1 ENHRY, CDR2 SYGVKD. Between the trimmed V and J ends, which lost 8 bases and 4 bases, there was a span of 27 bases. The CDR3 extends over 18 amino acids. As concerns this clonotype: The antigen is not known.

The sample here was cultured CD8+ T cells from PBMCs, taken from culture after CMV antigen stimulation. The receptor was derived from a human donor in good health (CMV status not recorded). Some clones in this sample may be carry-over from other donors' samples. The genes are TRBV10-3 and TRBJ1-3, with TRBD1 as a possible D gene (5 bases). Written as DNA, the CDR3 is TGTGCCATCGGTGTGGTGGGGCCTACAGCGATATCGGGAAACACCATATATTTT. It yields the protein CAIGVVGPTAISGNTIYF.